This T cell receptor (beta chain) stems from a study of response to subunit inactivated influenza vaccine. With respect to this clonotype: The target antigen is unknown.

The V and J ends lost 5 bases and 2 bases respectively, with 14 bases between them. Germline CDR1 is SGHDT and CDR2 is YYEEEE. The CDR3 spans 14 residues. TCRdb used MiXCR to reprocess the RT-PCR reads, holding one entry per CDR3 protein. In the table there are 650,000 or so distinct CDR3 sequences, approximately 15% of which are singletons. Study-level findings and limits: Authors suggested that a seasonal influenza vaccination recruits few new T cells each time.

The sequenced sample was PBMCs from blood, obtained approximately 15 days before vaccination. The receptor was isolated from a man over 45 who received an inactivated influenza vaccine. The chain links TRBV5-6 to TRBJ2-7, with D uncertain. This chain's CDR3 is CASSRTGPAYEQYF. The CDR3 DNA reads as TGTGCCAGCAGTCGAACCGGGCCCGCCTACGAGCAGTACTTC.